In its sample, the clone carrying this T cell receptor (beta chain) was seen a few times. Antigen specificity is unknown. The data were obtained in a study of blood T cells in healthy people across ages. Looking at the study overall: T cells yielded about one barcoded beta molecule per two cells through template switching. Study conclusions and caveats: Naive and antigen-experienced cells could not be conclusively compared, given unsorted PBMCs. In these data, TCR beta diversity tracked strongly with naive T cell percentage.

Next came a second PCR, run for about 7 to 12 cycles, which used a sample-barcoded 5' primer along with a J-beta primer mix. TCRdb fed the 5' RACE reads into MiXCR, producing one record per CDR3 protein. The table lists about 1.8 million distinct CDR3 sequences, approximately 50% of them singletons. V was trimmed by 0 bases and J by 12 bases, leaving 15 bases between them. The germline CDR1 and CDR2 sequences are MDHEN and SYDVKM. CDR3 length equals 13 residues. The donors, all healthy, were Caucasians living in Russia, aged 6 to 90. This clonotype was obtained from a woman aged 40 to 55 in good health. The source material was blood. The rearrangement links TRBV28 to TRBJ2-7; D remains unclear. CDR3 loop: CASSLWVGDDWYF. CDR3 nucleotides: TGTGCCAGCAGTTTATGGGTCGGCGACGACTGGTACTTC.